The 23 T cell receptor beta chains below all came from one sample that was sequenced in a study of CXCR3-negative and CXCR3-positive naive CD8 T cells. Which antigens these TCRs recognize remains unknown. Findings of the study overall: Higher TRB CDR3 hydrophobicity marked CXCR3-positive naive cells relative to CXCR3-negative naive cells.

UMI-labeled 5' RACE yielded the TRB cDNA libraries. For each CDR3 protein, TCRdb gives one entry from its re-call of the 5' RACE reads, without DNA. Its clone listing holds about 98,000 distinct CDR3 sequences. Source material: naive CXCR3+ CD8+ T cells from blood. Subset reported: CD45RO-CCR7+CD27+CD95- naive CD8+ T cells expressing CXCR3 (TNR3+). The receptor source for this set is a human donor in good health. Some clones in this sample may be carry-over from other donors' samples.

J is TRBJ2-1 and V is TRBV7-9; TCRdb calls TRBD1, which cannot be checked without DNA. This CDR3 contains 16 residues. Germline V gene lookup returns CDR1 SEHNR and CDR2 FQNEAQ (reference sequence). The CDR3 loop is CASTRTGTAPYNEQFF.

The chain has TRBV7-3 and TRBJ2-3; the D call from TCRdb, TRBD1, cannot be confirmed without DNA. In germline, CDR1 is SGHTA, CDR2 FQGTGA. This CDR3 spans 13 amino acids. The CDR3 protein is CASSSGQTDTQYF.

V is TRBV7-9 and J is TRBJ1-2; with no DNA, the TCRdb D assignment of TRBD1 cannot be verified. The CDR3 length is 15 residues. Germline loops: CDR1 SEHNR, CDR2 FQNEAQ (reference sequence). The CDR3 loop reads CASNTQGNVKYGYTF. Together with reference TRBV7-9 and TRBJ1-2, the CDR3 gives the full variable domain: DTGVSQNPRHKITKRGQNVTFRCDPISEHNRLYWYRQTLGQGPEFLTYFQNEAQLEKSRLLSDRFSAERPKGSFSTLEIQRTEQGDSAMYLCASNTQGNVKYGYTFGSGTRLTVV.

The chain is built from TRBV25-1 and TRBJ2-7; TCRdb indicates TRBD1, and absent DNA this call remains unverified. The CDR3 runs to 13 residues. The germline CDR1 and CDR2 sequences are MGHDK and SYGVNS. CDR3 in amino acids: CATTTGTGVEQYF.

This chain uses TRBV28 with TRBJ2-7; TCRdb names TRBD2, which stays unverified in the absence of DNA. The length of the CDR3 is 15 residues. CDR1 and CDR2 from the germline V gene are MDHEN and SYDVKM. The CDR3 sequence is CASSFQLAGSYEQYF.

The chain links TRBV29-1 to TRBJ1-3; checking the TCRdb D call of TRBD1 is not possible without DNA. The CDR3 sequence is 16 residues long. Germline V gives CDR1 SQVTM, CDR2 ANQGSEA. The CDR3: CSVENLTGVGGNTIYF.

CDR3 residues: CASSTGGLLNEQFF. J is TRBJ2-1 and V is TRBV6-5; TCRdb names TRBD2, which stays unverified in the absence of DNA. CDR1 is MNHEY, CDR2 SVGAGI, per germline. CDR3 size: 14 residues.

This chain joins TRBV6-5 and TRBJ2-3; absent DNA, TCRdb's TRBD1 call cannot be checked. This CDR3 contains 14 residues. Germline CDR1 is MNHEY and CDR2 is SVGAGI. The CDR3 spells CASATGGGTDTQYF.

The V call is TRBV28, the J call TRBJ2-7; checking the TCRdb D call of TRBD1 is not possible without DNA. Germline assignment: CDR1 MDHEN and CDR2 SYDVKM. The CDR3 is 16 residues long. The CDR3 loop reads CASSPPTGGVFWEQYF.

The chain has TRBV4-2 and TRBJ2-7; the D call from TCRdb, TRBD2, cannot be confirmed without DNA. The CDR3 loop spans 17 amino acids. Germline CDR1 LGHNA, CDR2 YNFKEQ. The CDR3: CASSQGGTSGGNYEQYF.

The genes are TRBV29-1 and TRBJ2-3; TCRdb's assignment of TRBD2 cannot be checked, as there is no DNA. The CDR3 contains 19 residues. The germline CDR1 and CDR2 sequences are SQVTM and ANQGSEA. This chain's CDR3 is CSVEVYASGDLHSTDTQYF.

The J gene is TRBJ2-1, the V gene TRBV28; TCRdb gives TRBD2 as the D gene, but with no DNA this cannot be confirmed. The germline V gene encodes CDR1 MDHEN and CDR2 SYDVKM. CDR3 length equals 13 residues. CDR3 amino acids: CASSLREYNEQFF.

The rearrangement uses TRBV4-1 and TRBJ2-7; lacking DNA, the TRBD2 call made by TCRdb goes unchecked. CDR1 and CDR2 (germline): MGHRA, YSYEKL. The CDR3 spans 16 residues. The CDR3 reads CASSQVGPKGSYEQYF.

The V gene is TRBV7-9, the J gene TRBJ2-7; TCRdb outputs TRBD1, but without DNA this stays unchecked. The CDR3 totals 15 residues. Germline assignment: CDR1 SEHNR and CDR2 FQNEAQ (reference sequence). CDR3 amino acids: CASSFGYSTGYEQYF.

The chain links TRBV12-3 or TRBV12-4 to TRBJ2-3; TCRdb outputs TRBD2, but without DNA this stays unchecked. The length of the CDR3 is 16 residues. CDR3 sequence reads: CASSPRVAESTDTQYF.

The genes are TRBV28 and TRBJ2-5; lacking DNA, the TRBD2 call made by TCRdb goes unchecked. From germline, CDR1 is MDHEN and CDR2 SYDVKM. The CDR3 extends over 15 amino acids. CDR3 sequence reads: CASPIVGQLQETQYF.

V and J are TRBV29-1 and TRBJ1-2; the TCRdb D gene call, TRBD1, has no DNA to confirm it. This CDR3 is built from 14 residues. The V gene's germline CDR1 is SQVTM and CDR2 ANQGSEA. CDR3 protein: CSVEGAGGYYGYTF.

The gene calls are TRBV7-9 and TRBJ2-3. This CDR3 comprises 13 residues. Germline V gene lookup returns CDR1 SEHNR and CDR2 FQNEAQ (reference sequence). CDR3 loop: CASSLVIASTQYF. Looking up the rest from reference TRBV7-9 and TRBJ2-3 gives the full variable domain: DTGVSQNPRHKITKRGQNVTFRCDPISEHNRLYWYRQTLGQGPEFLTYFQNEAQLEKSRLLSDRFSAERPKGSFSTLEIQRTEQGDSAMYLCASSLVIASTQYFGPGTRLTVL.

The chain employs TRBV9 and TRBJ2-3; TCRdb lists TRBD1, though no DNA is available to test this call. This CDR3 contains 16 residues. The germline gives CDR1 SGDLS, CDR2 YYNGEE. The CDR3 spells CASSVRTGGDTDTQYF.

This chain's CDR3 is CSARVTGSSQETQYF. J is TRBJ2-5 and V is TRBV20-1; TCRdb indicates TRBD2, and absent DNA this call remains unverified. The CDR3 covers 15 residues. CDR1 and CDR2 (germline): DFQATT, SNEGSKA (reference sequence).

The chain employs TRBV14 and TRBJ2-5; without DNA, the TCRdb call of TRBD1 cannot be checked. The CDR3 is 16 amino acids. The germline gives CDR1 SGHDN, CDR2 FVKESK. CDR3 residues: CASSPHHLQGQETQYF.

The CDR3: CASTGSGELFF. The chain joins TRBV7-9 to TRBJ2-2. This CDR3 is built from 11 residues. Germline assignment: CDR1 SEHNR and CDR2 FQNEAQ (reference sequence).

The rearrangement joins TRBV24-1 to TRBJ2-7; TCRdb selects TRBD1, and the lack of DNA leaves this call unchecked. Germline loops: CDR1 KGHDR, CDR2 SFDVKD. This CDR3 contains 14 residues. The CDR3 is CATSGRDTIWEQYF.